Presented here are 21 T cell receptor beta chains from one specimen sequenced in a study of beta chain features in type 1 diabetes (dated by TCRdb to about 2018). Study-level results and caveats: In all four CD4+ subsets, TCRB CDR3 length was moderately but significantly shorter in type 1 diabetes patients.

Antigen specificity for these receptors is unknown. Receptor amplification or capture employed the immunoSEQ multiplex PCR assay. The entire amount of isolated RNA was reverse transcribed using the High Capacity cDNA Reverse Transcription Kit, so the sequenced TCRB transcripts were expressed ones. The table comes from immuneACCESS by way of TCRdb, which keeps in-frame sequences with V and J called. Part of the clones is missing from these tables; in studies checked, under half for an unresolved V gene and the rest for unknown reasons. The sample profile shows approximately 170,000 clones; approximately 7.8% of them were found once. About 0.9% of the sample lies in the top ten. Sample: central memory CD4+ T cells from blood. Every receptor here comes from a woman aged 40-49 years with type 1 diabetes.

Many counts were recorded for this clone. This chain joins TRBV19 and TRBJ2-7; 9 bases agree with TRBD1. V gave up 5 bases and J gave up 2 bases; unmatched junction bases: 4. The CDR3 runs to 14 residues. Germline lookup yields CDR1 LNHDA and CDR2 SQIVND (reference sequence). The CDR3 coding sequence is TGTGCCAGTAGTTCGACAGGGGGGACCTACGAGCAGTACTTC. Residues: CASSSTGGTYEQYF.

This clone was counted between two and nine times. The genes are TRBV28 and TRBJ2-7, with D possibly TRBD1 on 6 matching bases. CDR3 length equals 14 residues. V lost 8 bases and J lost 4, with 18 bases in between. CDR1 and CDR2 (germline): MDHEN, SYDVKM. The CDR3 sequence: CASGEYRADYEQYF. In DNA, the CDR3 is TGTGCCAGCGGGGAATACAGGGCGGATTACGAGCAGTACTTC.

The sample holds a few counts of this clone. The chain couples TRBV4-1 to TRBJ2-5; 9 positions agree with TRBD2. Germline lookup yields CDR1 MGHRA and CDR2 YSYEKL. The CDR3 is 15 amino acids. After removal of 1 base from V and 4 bases from J, the junction contained 4 bases not matched to a gene. CDR3 DNA: TGCGCCAGCAGCCAAGGGCGGGAGGGAAGAGAGACCCAGTACTTC. Translating gives CASSQGREGRETQYF.

V is TRBV5-6 and J is TRBJ1-2, with 11 bases identical to TRBD1. Germline values: CDR1 SGHDT, CDR2 YYEEEE. J lost 2 bases, V lost 5 bases, and 8 bases had no gene match. CDR3 size: 16 residues. CDR3 sequence reads: CASSPDRGLLNYGYTF. The CDR3 DNA sequence: TGTGCCAGCAGTCCGGACAGGGGGCTCCTGAACTATGGCTACACCTTC.

This sequence joins TRBV7-6 and TRBJ2-1, with 7 positions matching TRBD2. V trimming: 5 bases; J trimming: 7 bases; junction bases outside the gene matches: 14. The CDR3 runs 16 residues. The germline V gene has CDR1 SGHVS and CDR2 FNYEAQ. This chain's CDR3 is CASSQSRLALGNEQFF. For the CDR3, the DNA is TGTGCCAGCAGCCAATCCCGACTAGCACTGGGGAATGAGCAGTTCTTC. Looking up the rest from reference TRBV7-6 and TRBJ2-1 gives the full variable domain: GAGVSQSPRYKVTKRGQDVALRCDPISGHVSLYWYRQALGQGPEFLTYFNYEAQQDKSGLPNDRFSAERPEGSISTLTIQRTEQRDSAMYRCASSQSRLALGNEQFFGPGTRLTVL.

This chain connects TRBV19 to TRBJ1-2; TRBD1 agrees at 8 bases. Germline values: CDR1 LNHDA, CDR2 SQIVND (reference sequence). This CDR3 spans 15 amino acids. V lost 5 bases, J lost 5 bases, and 10 bases stayed unmatched. CDR3 region: CASSPPQGVGYGYTF. DNA for the CDR3: TGTGCCAGTAGTCCTCCACAGGGGGTAGGGTATGGCTACACCTTC.

This clone was seen a few times. The V gene is TRBV7-6, the J gene TRBJ1-1; no firm D call. V dropped 3 bases and J dropped 6 bases, with 17 bases sitting between them. Germline CDR1 is SGHVS and CDR2 is FNYEAQ. This CDR3 comprises 15 residues. CDR3 region: CASSFRYGEGAEAFF. The DNA for the CDR3 is TGTGCCAGCAGCTTCAGGTACGGGGAGGGCGCTGAAGCTTTCTTT.

This clone has more than one count but fewer than ten. The rearrangement links TRBV5-1 to TRBJ2-7; a weak D match, TRBD1 (5 bases). CDR3 size: 13 residues. Between the trimmed V and J ends, which lost 0 bases and 4 bases, there was a span of 8 bases. Germline V gene lookup returns CDR1 SGHRS and CDR2 YFSETQ. The CDR3 DNA sequence: TGCGCCAGCAGCTTGGGGACACAGTACGAGCAGTACTTC. Translating it yields CASSLGTQYEQYF.

This clone was seen a few times. The chain couples TRBV28 to TRBJ2-2; D may be TRBD1 (8 bases). In germline, CDR1 is MDHEN, CDR2 SYDVKM. The CDR3 is 16 residues long. Trimming removed 7 bases at V and 4 bases at J, with 19 bases between. The CDR3 reads CASTPGGQAFTGELFF. The CDR3, as DNA: TGTGCCAGCACCCCGGGGGGACAGGCTTTCACCGGGGAGCTGTTTTTT.

The table lists this clone with a few counts. The chain is built from TRBV5-4 and TRBJ1-2; D is possibly TRBD1 (6 bases). Germline loops: CDR1 SGHNT, CDR2 YYREEE (reference sequence). This CDR3 is 14 amino acids long. The V end lost 2 bases, the J end lost 3 bases, and 11 bases lay between the germline ends. In nucleotides, the CDR3 is TGTGCCAGCAGCTTTGGGGGGGGCGACTATGGCTACACCTTC. This sequence encodes CASSFGGGDYGYTF.

This sequence joins TRBV11-2 and TRBJ2-1; D is unresolved. Trimming pared 2 bases from V and 5 bases from J, leaving 4 bases between. The CDR3 totals 12 residues. In germline, CDR1 is SGHAT, CDR2 FQNNGV. CDR3 in DNA: TGTGCCAGCAGCTTATTTAACAATGAGCAGTTCTTC. This codes for CASSLFNNEQFF.

This chain connects TRBV15 to TRBJ2-7; TRBD2 agrees at 7 bases. The CDR3 is 13 amino acids. Germline-derived CDR1 and CDR2 are LNHNV and YYDKDF (reference sequence). Trimming cost V 8 bases and J 4 bases; bases outside gene matches: 8. The DNA of the CDR3 is TGTGCCACCGCGGCGGGGGATTTGTACGAGCAGTACTTC. Encoded protein: CATAAGDLYEQYF.

This clone has only a few counts. J is TRBJ2-5 and V is TRBV27; a weak D match, TRBD1 (6 bases). Germline CDR1 MNHEY, CDR2 SMNVEV (reference sequence). V was pared by 4 bases and J by 2 bases, with 8 bases between. This CDR3 is built from 13 residues. CDR3 protein: CASSYRDQETQYF. The CDR3 DNA sequence: TGTGCCAGCAGTTACAGGGATCAAGAGACCCAGTACTTC.

Of note for this clone: The junction departs from germline at one end; a sequencing error may be responsible. V and J are TRBV5-5 and TRBJ1-5; D gene ambiguous. Germline CDR1 SGHKS, CDR2 YYEKEE (reference sequence). CDR3 length: 14 residues. The CDR3, as DNA: TGCGCCAGCAGCCAAGAACCTCGGAATCAGCCCCAGCATTTT. It specifies CASSQEPRNQPQHF.

V gene TRBV5-4 combines with J gene TRBJ2-5; weak D call: TRBD2 (6 bases). This CDR3 region has 13 residues. Germline CDR1 is SGHNT and CDR2 is YYREEE (reference sequence). V lost 4 bases and J lost 2, with 9 bases in between. CDR3: CASSRDWQETQYF. The CDR3 region has the DNA TGTGCCAGCAGCCGGGACTGGCAAGAGACCCAGTACTTC. The full variable domain, completed using reference TRBV5-4 and TRBJ2-5, is ETGVTQSPTHLIKTRGQQVTLRCSSQSGHNTVSWYQQALGQGPQFIFQYYREEENGRGNFPPRFSGLQFPNYSSELNVNALELDDSALYLCASSRDWQETQYFGPGTRLLVL.

A few counts support this clone. The chain is built from TRBV28 and TRBJ1-1, with TRBD1 as a possible D gene (5 bases). V was pared by 9 bases and J by 0 bases, with 14 bases between. The length of the CDR3 is 14 residues. Germline CDR1 is MDHEN and CDR2 is SYDVKM. The CDR3 loop is CASVDGAVNTEAFF. In DNA, the CDR3 is TGTGCCAGTGTGGATGGGGCAGTGAACACTGAAGCTTTCTTT.

The chain joins TRBV5-6 to TRBJ1-5; D gene ambiguous. V lost 4 bases, J lost 4 bases, and 9 bases lay in between. Germline CDR1 reads SGHDT; CDR2 reads YYEEEE. This CDR3 has 13 amino acids. CDR3: CASSLGRNQPQHF. In DNA form, the CDR3 reads TGTGCCAGCAGCCTCGGGAGGAATCAGCCCCAGCATTTT.

CDR3 DNA: TGTGCCAGCACCACCGGGACTAGCGGGAGCTATGAGCAGTTCTTC. Translated, it gives CASTTGTSGSYEQFF. This chain joins TRBV7-9 and TRBJ2-1; 14 nucleotides align to TRBD2. Germline V CDR1 and CDR2: SEHNR, FQNEAQ (reference sequence). With V trimmed by 7 bases and J by 8 bases, 7 bases remained unmatched. The CDR3 length is 15 residues.

This clone turned up a few times. The V call is TRBV9, the J call TRBJ2-5, with D possibly TRBD1 on 5 matching bases. This CDR3 contains 14 residues. V lost 4 bases and J 5 bases, leaving 15 bases between the germline ends. Germline loops: CDR1 SGDLS, CDR2 YYNGEE. CDR3: CASSPRQNGETQYF. DNA of the CDR3: TGTGCCAGCAGCCCCCGACAGAATGGGGAGACCCAGTACTTC.

This clone was found a few times. The V gene is TRBV25-1, the J gene TRBJ2-2; D might be TRBD1 (5 bases). Germline CDR1 is MGHDK and CDR2 is SYGVNS. The CDR3 is 15 residues long. Trimming took 3 bases from V and 5 from J, leaving 13 bases between them. The CDR3 sequence: CASSDIGRATGELFF. CDR3 coding DNA: TGTGCCAGCAGTGATATAGGCAGGGCGACCGGGGAGCTGTTTTTT. Looking up the rest from reference TRBV25-1 and TRBJ2-2 gives the full variable domain: EADIYQTPRYLVIGTGKKITLECSQTMGHDKMYWYQQDPGMELHLIHYSYGVNSTEKGDLSSESTVSRIRTEHFPLTLESARPSHTSQYLCASSDIGRATGELFFGEGSRLTVL.

To note about this clone: One end of the junction varies from germline; a read error may be responsible. The chain uses TRBV18 and TRBJ2-2; D is unresolved. From germline, CDR1 is KGHSH and CDR2 LQKENI. The CDR3 length is 14 residues. CDR3 DNA sequence: TGTGCCAGCTCCCCACGCCGGGACACCGGGGAGCTGTTTTTT. Protein: CASSPRRDTGELFF.